Here is one TCR beta chain with its context. This sample is part of a study of glioma-infiltrating T cells after dendritic cell vaccination. For the study at large: Between the early 2000s and the early 2010s, patients got autologous tumor lysate-pulsed dendritic cell vaccines. The vaccine used monocyte-derived dendritic cells pulsed overnight with autologous tumor lysate.

Trimming cost V 0 bases and J 5 bases; bases outside gene matches: 13. Germline-derived CDR1 and CDR2 are SGHNT and YENEEA. CDR3 length: 17 residues. Isocitrate dehydrogenase mutation was absent in all glioblastoma patients. Blood PBMC samples: pre-vaccination, two weeks post third vaccination, and at tumor progression. Profiling relied on immunoSEQ multiplex PCR, and the TCRdb table lists in-frame clones only, not all of them. The sample gives roughly 100,000 clones, more than 70% of which show up once; over 2.5% is in the top ten. Sequences were derived from blood, sampled before dendritic cell vaccination. The chain couples TRBV11-3 to TRBJ2-7; 7 positions match TRBD1. This sequence originates from a human donor with glioblastoma. The CDR3 here is CASSLDLGWPGGNEQYF. CDR3 DNA: TGTGCCAGCAGCTTAGATCTGGGGTGGCCAGGGGGAAACGAGCAGTACTTC. The entire variable domain, with the rest obtained from reference TRBV11-3 and TRBJ2-7, is as follows: EAGVVQSPRYKIIEKKQPVAFWCNPISGHNTLYWYLQNLGQGPELLIRYENEEAVDDSQLPKDRFSAERLKGVDSTLKIQPAELGDSAVYLCASSLDLGWPGGNEQYFGPGTRLTVT.